The TCR beta chain under discussion was sequenced for a study of blood T cell repertoires in COVID-19. Profiled with immunoSEQ multiplex PCR; TCRdb holds only in-frame clones, not every one. There are around 100,000 clones in the sample; about 90% occur only once, and approximately 7.3% lies in the top ten. This sequence was found in a man aged 25 to 45 in a cohort sampled during active COVID-19. Sequencing used peripheral blood.

The CDR3 DNA is TGTGCCAGCAGCCCGGGACAGTTTAATGAAAAACTGTTTTTT. Amino acids: CASSPGQFNEKLFF. The chain is built from TRBV7-2 and TRBJ1-4, with 7 bases identical to TRBD1. CDR1 and CDR2 (germline): SGHTA, FQGNSA. This CDR3 contains 14 residues. V dropped 5 bases and J dropped 4; count of bases not matched to a gene: 4.